The source of this T cell receptor beta chain is a study of blood T cells in healthy people across ages. Study-level points and caveats: Expanded clonotype changes were possibly confounded by unknown donor CMV status.

The second PCR ran roughly 6 to 11 cycles with a sample-barcoded 5' primer and J-beta primers. MiXCR, applied by TCRdb to the 5' RACE reads, yields one record per CDR3 protein. The sample has some 1,000,000 distinct CDR3 sequences; 25% are singletons. Germline V gives CDR1 MNHEY, CDR2 SMNVEV (reference sequence). Trimming cost V 5 bases and J 9 bases; bases outside gene matches: 17. The CDR3 totals 18 residues. A remark on this clonotype: Its matching antigen is unknown.

Per-sample PBMC isolation yielded at least 6.5 million cells. With each sample, at least 6 micrograms of total RNA were extracted. In addition, the sample was reused for a study of T cells of mothers and their children. That work adds: Over 9.5 million reads per mother and some 3 million per child were obtained.

The specimen sequenced was blood. This sequence was found in a girl aged 2-9 years in good health. The chain links TRBV27 to TRBJ1-4, with 11 nucleotides matching TRBD1. CDR3: CASSPRMDRGLYLKKLFF. In nucleotides, the CDR3 is TGTGCCAGCAGTCCGCGGATGGACAGGGGGCTCTATTTGAAAAAACTGTTTTTT.